This T cell receptor beta chain was retrieved from a study of blood T cells in healthy people across ages. Overall study: In model experiments, template switching was able to capture about one barcoded beta molecule for every two T cells that were present.

This clonotype has a single count. The donors, healthy Caucasians from Russia, were aged about 6 to 95. Isolated per sample were at least 7 million PBMCs. A sample-barcoded 5' primer and a J-beta primer mix were used in a second PCR of roughly 7 to 11 cycles. TCRdb analysed the 5' RACE reads with MiXCR anew, one entry per CDR3 protein. The table includes about 1,400,000 distinct CDR3 sequences, 59% detected once. The CDR3 covers 15 residues. Germline lookup yields CDR1 SGHRS and CDR2 YFSETQ. V lost 4 bases, J lost 4 bases, and 8 bases stayed unmatched. The sequenced sample was blood. The TCR sequence derives from a man in his late teens or twenties in good health. This chain uses TRBV5-1 with TRBJ2-1; 7 bases line up with TRBD1. In nucleotides, the CDR3 is TGCGCCAGCAGCAGGCCGGGACAGCTATACAATGAGCAGTTCTTC. Residues: CASSRPGQLYNEQFF.